A single sample is the source of the 26 T cell receptor beta chains below, sequenced in a study of graft-versus-host responses after intestinal transplantation. Antigens for these TCRs are unknown. Method: immunoSEQ multiplex PCR; TCRdb's copy keeps in-frame clones and lacks some. The sample consists of some 100,000 clones, about nine tenths of them appearing once. The sample consisted of unstimulated CD8+ T cells sorted from spleen or lymph node cells, taken before transplant. These receptors originate from a human donor who was the organ donor for an intestinal transplant.

The chain combines TRBV5-8 with TRBJ1-2; D is unresolved. The V end lost 4 bases, the J end lost 13 bases, and 20 bases lay between the germline ends. This CDR3 is built from 13 residues. Per germline, CDR1 SGHTS and CDR2 YDEGEE. The CDR3 protein is CASSDDTLLFSTF. The CDR3 DNA follows: TGTGCCAGCAGCGATGACACGCTCCTATTCTCCACCTTC.

J is TRBJ2-1 and V is TRBV10-1; possible D gene TRBD2, 5 bases. This CDR3 has 15 amino acids. Germline-derived CDR1 and CDR2 are WNHNN and SYGVQD (reference sequence). The V end was cut by 6 bases, the J end by 2 bases, with 14 bases between. CDR3 nucleotides: TGCGCCAGCAGGGCTATACTAGTGGCCTACAATGAGCAGTTCTTC. It is translated as CASRAILVAYNEQFF.

V is TRBV7-6 and J is TRBJ2-7, with 11 bases identical to TRBD2. The CDR3 has 15 amino acids. Germline assignment: CDR1 SGHVS and CDR2 FNYEAQ. Trimming cost V 5 bases and J 3 bases; bases outside gene matches: 6. The CDR3 bases are TGTGCCAGCAGCGCCGAACTAGCGGGGGACTACGAGCAGTACTTC. This codes for CASSAELAGDYEQYF.

Details on this clone: Germline is not matched at one junction end, which may reflect a read error. This sequence joins TRBV6-5 and TRBJ2-2; 9 nucleotides agree with TRBD2. CDR1 is MNHEY, CDR2 SVGAGI, per germline. This CDR3 region has 14 residues. The CDR3 bases are TGTGCCAGCATGCCTAGCGGGAACCCCGGGGAGCTGTTTTTT. Its translation: CASMPSGNPGELFF.

This chain connects TRBV14 to TRBJ2-7, with D hard to call. Per the germline V gene, CDR1 is SGHDN and CDR2 is FVKESK. The CDR3 has 18 residues. Trimming took off 4 bases at V and 3 bases at J, with 25 bases between the two ends. CDR3 bases: TGTGCCAGCAGCCCCCGGCCGTGGGCGTACGGTACCCTCTACGAGCAGTACTTC. Translating it yields CASSPRPWAYGTLYEQYF.

V usage is TRBV19 and J usage is TRBJ1-2; 9 bases line up with TRBD1. V lost 5 bases and J lost 4; bases outside the gene matches: 5. Germline V CDR1 and CDR2: LNHDA, SQIVND (reference sequence). This CDR3 is built from 14 residues. The CDR3 DNA follows: TGTGCCAGTAGTCCCGACAGGGGGACCTATGGCTACACCTTC. This codes for CASSPDRGTYGYTF.

The chain is built from TRBV28 and TRBJ2-3; the D is unclear. The CDR3 has 17 residues. CDR1 is MDHEN and CDR2 is SYDVKM in the germline V gene. Trimming pared 5 bases from V and 0 bases from J, leaving 18 bases between. The CDR3 DNA reads TGTGCCAGCAGTATCGACACTTACTCCGCGAGCACAGATACGCAGTATTTT. Amino acids: CASSIDTYSASTDTQYF.

The genes are TRBV4-1 and TRBJ2-1, with D possibly being TRBD2 (6 bases). Deletions cut 0 bases from V and 9 bases from J, with 9 bases between. CDR1 and CDR2 (germline): MGHRA, YSYEKL. The CDR3 runs to 13 residues. The CDR3 protein is CASSQEGGVEQFF. DNA for the CDR3: TGCGCCAGCAGCCAAGAGGGGGGAGTTGAGCAGTTCTTC.

The chain has TRBV14 and TRBJ1-2; 8 nucleotides line up with TRBD1. V lost 4 bases, J lost 7 bases, and 14 bases stayed unmatched. Germline V gives CDR1 SGHDN, CDR2 FVKESK. The CDR3 has 16 amino acids. The chain's CDR3 is CASSPGDRGYDIGYTF. The CDR3 DNA reads TGTGCCAGCAGCCCCGGAGACAGGGGATATGATATTGGCTACACCTTC.

The J gene is TRBJ2-5, the V gene TRBV28; 15 bases are shared with TRBD2. After removal of 6 bases from V and 4 bases from J, the junction contained 15 bases not matched to a gene. Germline CDR1 and CDR2: MDHEN and SYDVKM. There are 19 residues in the CDR3. Written as DNA, the CDR3 is TGTGCCAGCAGCCCCGATTTGGGACTAGCGGGGGGCCTCTCAGAGACCCAGTACTTC. Translated, it gives CASSPDLGLAGGLSETQYF.

The rearrangement uses TRBV6-5 and TRBJ1-2; D perhaps matches TRBD1 (6 bases). In germline, CDR1 is MNHEY, CDR2 SVGAGI. With 7 bases removed from V and 4 bases from J, the gap between germline ends came to 19 bases. The CDR3 runs 15 residues. The CDR3 DNA reads as TGTGCCAGCATCCACATAGGGGGGGGCAGCTATGGCTACACCTTC. Its protein product is CASIHIGGGSYGYTF.

The rearrangement links TRBV5-4 to TRBJ2-3; a possible D gene is TRBD1 (6 bases). Trimming removed 1 base at V and 0 bases at J, with 12 bases between. The CDR3 covers 16 residues. The germline CDR1 and CDR2 sequences are SGHNT and YYREEE (reference sequence). The CDR3 sequence is CASSLSEGVSTDTQYF. The CDR3 DNA follows: TGTGCCAGCAGCTTGTCCGAGGGGGTTAGCACAGATACGCAGTATTTT.

V is TRBV30 and J is TRBJ1-5, with 9 bases identical to TRBD1. V shed 3 bases and J 4 bases; nucleotides not matched to a gene: 4. This CDR3 is 14 amino acids long. Germline CDR1 reads GTSNPN; CDR2 reads SVGIG (reference sequence). The chain's CDR3 is CAWSTGTGNQPQHF. CDR3 sequence (DNA): TGTGCCTGGAGCACCGGGACAGGGAATCAGCCCCAGCATTTT.

Here the CDR3 reads CASSRLAGYNEQFF. The CDR3 region has the DNA TGTGCCAGCAGTCGGCTAGCGGGGTACAATGAGCAGTTCTTC. V usage is TRBV6-5 and J usage is TRBJ2-1; 9 bases align to TRBD2. The CDR3 consists of 14 residues. Germline V gene lookup returns CDR1 MNHEY and CDR2 SVGAGI. The ends lost 5 bases at V and 4 bases at J; junction bases unmatched: 3.

This chain links TRBV2 with TRBJ2-3; TRBD2 matches 11 bases. The V segment lost 3 bases and the J segment 1 base; nucleotides outside the gene matches: 12. Germline-derived CDR1 and CDR2 are SNHLY and FYNNEI. The CDR3 extends over 19 amino acids. This CDR3 reads CASSDKVLAGVKGTDTQYF. The CDR3, as DNA: TGTGCCAGCAGTGATAAGGTACTAGCGGGAGTGAAGGGCACAGATACGCAGTATTTT. The entire variable domain, with the rest obtained from reference TRBV2 and TRBJ2-3, is as follows: EPEVTQTPSHQVTQMGQEVILRCVPISNHLYFYWYRQILGQKVEFLVSFYNNEISEKSEIFDDQFSVERPDGSNFTLKIRSTKLEDSAMYFCASSDKVLAGVKGTDTQYFGPGTRLTVL.

CDR3 nucleotide sequence: TGTGCCAGCAGTTTTAGCGGGAGGGTCTACGAGCAGTACTTC. Amino acids: CASSFSGRVYEQYF. This chain uses TRBV28 with TRBJ2-7; 11 bases map to TRBD2. This CDR3 region has 14 residues. V lost 3 bases, J lost 3 bases, and 1 base stayed unmatched. Germline V gives CDR1 MDHEN, CDR2 SYDVKM.

The chain recombines TRBV27 with TRBJ2-1, with 8 bases identical to TRBD2. Trimming removed 3 bases from V and 9 bases from J; junction bases left unmatched: 7. The germline CDR1 and CDR2 sequences are MNHEY and SMNVEV (reference sequence). The CDR3 totals 14 residues. CDR3 amino acids: CASSFSGRFGEQFF. The CDR3 coding sequence is TGTGCCAGCAGTTTCAGCGGGAGATTCGGTGAGCAGTTCTTC.

This clone was seen just once. This chain joins TRBV10-2 and TRBJ2-4, with TRBD2 as a possible D gene (5 bases). V was shortened by 6 bases and J by 6 bases, with 21 bases between the two germline ends. The CDR3 is 16 residues long. Germline CDR1 reads WSHSY; CDR2 reads SAAADI. The CDR3 here is CASSDIRIEEGNIQYF. The CDR3 nucleotides are TGCGCCAGCAGCGATATTCGTATAGAAGAGGGAAACATTCAGTACTTC.

On this clone itself: At one of its ends the junction is not consistent with the germline gene, which may arise from a read error. The genes are TRBV27 and TRBJ2-6; a possible D gene is TRBD1 (5 bases). Germline assignment: CDR1 MNHEY and CDR2 SMNVEV (reference sequence). The CDR3 runs 13 residues. CDR3 loop: CASSGQGLVVFFF. DNA for the CDR3: TGTGCCAGCAGTGGACAAGGTCTCGTTGTGTTTTTTTTC.

CDR3 sequence reads: CASSQDGGLGNSPLHF. The CDR3 coding sequence is TGCGCCAGCAGCCAAGACGGGGGGCTGGGAAATTCACCCCTCCACTTT. The chain carries TRBV4-1 and TRBJ1-6, with D perhaps TRBD1 (6 bases). Germline lookup yields CDR1 MGHRA and CDR2 YSYEKL. This CDR3 region has 16 residues. The ends were cut back, 0 bases at V and 7 bases at J, with 13 bases in the middle.

The chain joins TRBV12-5 to TRBJ2-3, with 11 bases fitting TRBD2. CDR1 is LGHNT and CDR2 is FRNRAP in the germline V gene. The ends lost 4 bases at V and 0 bases at J; junction bases unmatched: 6. This CDR3 is built from 17 residues. CDR3 region: CASGWTSGQTSTDTQYF. CDR3 sequence (DNA): TGTGCTAGTGGTTGGACTAGCGGGCAGACTAGCACAGATACGCAGTATTTT.

For the CDR3, the DNA is TGCGCCAGCAGCGTGGGAGGTGAAGCTTTCTTT. The encoded protein is CASSVGGEAFF. The V call is TRBV5-1, the J call TRBJ1-1; D call uncertain. There are 11 residues in the CDR3. Germline CDR1 SGHRS, CDR2 YFSETQ. The V and J ends lost 4 bases and 7 bases respectively, with 8 bases between them.

Here the CDR3 reads CASSQGMTEQFF. The CDR3 DNA sequence: TGTGCCAGCAGCCAAGGAATGACAGAGCAGTTCTTC. The gene calls are TRBV4-2 and TRBJ2-1; D remains unclear. The V end lost 1 base, the J end lost 10 bases, and 8 bases lay between the germline ends. The CDR3 covers 12 residues. Per germline, CDR1 LGHNA and CDR2 YNFKEQ.

The gene calls are TRBV11-3 and TRBJ2-1; 12 bases align to TRBD2. This CDR3 region has 15 residues. The V gene's germline CDR1 is SGHNT and CDR2 YENEEA. V lost 1 base and J lost 9; bases outside the gene matches: 4. This CDR3 reads CASSLGRLAGVEQFF. The DNA for the CDR3 is TGTGCCAGCAGCTTAGGAAGACTAGCGGGGGTTGAGCAGTTCTTC. Together with reference TRBV11-3 and TRBJ2-1, the CDR3 gives the full variable domain: EAGVVQSPRYKIIEKKQPVAFWCNPISGHNTLYWYLQNLGQGPELLIRYENEEAVDDSQLPKDRFSAERLKGVDSTLKIQPAELGDSAVYLCASSLGRLAGVEQFFGPGTRLTVL.

CDR3 bases: TGTGCCGCAGGGGATTCTGGAAACACCATATATTTT. Its translation: CAAGDSGNTIYF. This chain uses TRBV19 with TRBJ1-3; a weak D match, TRBD1 (6 bases). Germline V gene sequence: CDR1 LNHDA, CDR2 SQIVND (reference sequence). V was cut by 11 bases and J by 1 base, with 9 bases left in between. The length of the CDR3 is 12 residues.

The table lists this clone with a few counts. V gene TRBV7-9 combines with J gene TRBJ2-1, with D maybe TRBD1 (7 bases). The CDR3 is 16 amino acids. Per germline, CDR1 SEHNR and CDR2 FQNEAQ (reference sequence). Trimming cost V 6 bases and J 6 bases, with 21 bases left between them. This CDR3 reads CASSWARWRGPNEQFF. CDR3 DNA sequence: TGTGCCAGCAGTTGGGCTCGTTGGAGGGGGCCCAATGAGCAGTTCTTC.